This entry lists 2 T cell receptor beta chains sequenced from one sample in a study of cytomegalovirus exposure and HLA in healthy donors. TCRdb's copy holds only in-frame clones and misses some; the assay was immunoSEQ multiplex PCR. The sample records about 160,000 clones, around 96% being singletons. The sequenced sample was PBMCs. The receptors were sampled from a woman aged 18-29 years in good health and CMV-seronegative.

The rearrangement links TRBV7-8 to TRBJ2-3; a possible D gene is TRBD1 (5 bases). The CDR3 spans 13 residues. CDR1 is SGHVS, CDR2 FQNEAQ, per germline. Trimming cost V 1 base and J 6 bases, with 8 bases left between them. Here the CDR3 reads CASSLVQGDTQYF. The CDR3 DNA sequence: TGTGCCAGCAGCTTAGTGCAGGGCGATACGCAGTATTTT.

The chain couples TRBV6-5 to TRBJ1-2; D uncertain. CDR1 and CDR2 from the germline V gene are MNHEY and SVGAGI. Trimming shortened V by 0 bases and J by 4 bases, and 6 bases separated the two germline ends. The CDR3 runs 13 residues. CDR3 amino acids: CASSYSQRYGYTF. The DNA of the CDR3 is TGTGCCAGCAGTTACTCGCAGCGCTATGGCTACACCTTC.